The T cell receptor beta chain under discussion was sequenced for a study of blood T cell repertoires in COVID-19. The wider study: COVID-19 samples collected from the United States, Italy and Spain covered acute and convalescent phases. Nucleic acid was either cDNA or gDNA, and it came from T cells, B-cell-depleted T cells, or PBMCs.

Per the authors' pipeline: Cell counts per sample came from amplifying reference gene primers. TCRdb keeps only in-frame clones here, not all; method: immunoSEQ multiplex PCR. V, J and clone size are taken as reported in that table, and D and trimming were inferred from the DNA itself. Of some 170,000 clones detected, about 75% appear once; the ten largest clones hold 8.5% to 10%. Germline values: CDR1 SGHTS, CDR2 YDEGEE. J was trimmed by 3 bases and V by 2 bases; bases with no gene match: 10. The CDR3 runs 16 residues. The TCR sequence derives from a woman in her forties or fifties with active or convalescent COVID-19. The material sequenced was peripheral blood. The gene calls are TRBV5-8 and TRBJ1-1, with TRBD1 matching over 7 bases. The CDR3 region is CASSFPPGQKDTEAFF. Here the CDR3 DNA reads TGTGCCAGCAGCTTCCCCCCGGGACAGAAAGACACTGAAGCTTTCTTT.